Each of the 21 T cell receptor beta chains below was sequenced from the same sample in a study of technical replicates of blood from a few donors. Here immunoSEQ multiplex PCR was the method, and the copy in TCRdb shows in-frame clones only, minus some. The table records roughly 79,000 clones, 75% to 90% of them present only once. Sample: PBMCs. The receptors here all came from a human donor in good health. Some clones in this sample may be carry-over from other donors' samples.

The genes are TRBV19 and TRBJ1-4, with 9 bases matching TRBD1. CDR1 is LNHDA and CDR2 is SQIVND in the germline V gene (reference sequence). This CDR3 region has 14 residues. V lost 6 bases to trimming and J lost 6 bases; unmatched junction nucleotides: 5. The CDR3 sequence is CASSPTGGYEKLFF. The DNA of the CDR3 is TGTGCCAGTAGCCCGACAGGGGGGTATGAAAAACTGTTTTTT.

V usage is TRBV5-4 and J usage is TRBJ2-7; 10 bases align to TRBD2. The CDR3 is 15 amino acids. From germline, CDR1 is SGHNT and CDR2 YYREEE (reference sequence). V shed 0 bases, J shed 0 bases, and the junction held 0 bases outside the gene matches. CDR3 sequence: CASSLGTSGSYEQYF. CDR3 bases: TGTGCCAGCAGCTTGGGGACTAGCGGCTCCTACGAGCAGTACTTC.

This chain uses TRBV18 with TRBJ1-3, with TRBD1 as a possible D gene (6 bases). V lost 4 bases and J 2 bases, leaving 12 bases between the germline ends. This CDR3 is built from 15 residues. Looked up from germline, CDR1 is KGHSH and CDR2 is LQKENI. The CDR3 nucleotides are TGTGCCAGCTCACGACACAGGGAAGCTGGAAACACCATATATTTT. Its protein is CASSRHREAGNTIYF. The whole variable domain, filled in from reference TRBV18 and TRBJ1-3, reads NAGVMQNPRHLVRRRGQEARLRCSPMKGHSHVYWYRQLPEEGLKFMVYLQKENIIDESGMPKERFSAEFPKEGPSILRIQQVVRGDSAAYFCASSRHREAGNTIYFGEGSWLTVV.

The rearrangement uses TRBV25-1 and TRBJ2-5; D perhaps matches TRBD1 (8 bases). Germline CDR1 is MGHDK and CDR2 is SYGVNS. Trimming pared 6 bases from V and 6 bases from J, leaving 14 bases between. The CDR3 has 13 amino acids. This CDR3 reads CASSGQGLKTQYF. CDR3 in DNA: TGTGCCAGCAGCGGACAGGGACTAAAGACCCAGTACTTC.

This chain connects TRBV5-5 to TRBJ2-7; 11 nucleotides line up with TRBD1. The CDR3 is 16 amino acids. The V segment lost 4 bases and the J segment 2 bases; nucleotides outside the gene matches: 8. Germline values: CDR1 SGHKS, CDR2 YYEKEE (reference sequence). The CDR3 reads CASSGPGQGGTYEQYF. DNA for the CDR3: TGTGCCAGCAGCGGGCCGGGACAGGGGGGGACCTACGAGCAGTACTTC.

This clone has only one observation. This rearrangement joins TRBV19 to TRBJ1-2; 8 bases are shared with TRBD1. The V gene end was trimmed by 5 bases and the J gene end by 8 bases; junction bases not matched to a gene: 13. Germline CDR1 is LNHDA and CDR2 is SQIVND (reference sequence). The CDR3 is 15 residues long. DNA of the CDR3: TGTGCCAGTAGTCTGACCCTTACAGGGGGTTACGGCTACACCTTC. Encoded protein: CASSLTLTGGYGYTF.

The V call is TRBV6-6, the J call TRBJ2-7; 11 positions match TRBD1. The germline gives CDR1 MNHNY, CDR2 SVGAGI (reference sequence). The length of the CDR3 is 14 residues. Trimming cost V 7 bases and J 3 bases; bases outside gene matches: 5. The CDR3 nucleotides read TGTGCCAGCAACCCCGGGACAGGGGGCTACGAGCAGTACTTC. Amino acids: CASNPGTGGYEQYF.

The chain couples TRBV7-9 to TRBJ2-7; 13 nucleotides match TRBD2. The CDR3 totals 16 residues. CDR1 is SEHNR and CDR2 is FQNEAQ in the germline V gene (reference sequence). The trim removed 5 bases at V and 7 bases at J, leaving 11 bases unmatched. The CDR3 nucleotides are TGTGCCAGCAGCCCTAGAGGGACTAGCGGGATAGTAGAGCAGTACTTC. Translation: CASSPRGTSGIVEQYF.

The table lists this clone with many counts. The V gene is TRBV4-1, the J gene TRBJ1-1; the D gene is possibly TRBD1 (5 bases). This CDR3 is 17 amino acids long. Trimming stripped 5 bases from V and 2 bases from J, with 21 bases between. Looked up from germline, CDR1 is MGHRA and CDR2 is YSYEKL. The CDR3 nucleotides are TGCGCCAGCAGCGCCCGCCGCCTGACAGATCCTAACACTGAAGCTTTCTTT. Its protein is CASSARRLTDPNTEAFF.

This rearrangement joins TRBV6-5 to TRBJ2-3; D ambiguous. This CDR3 region has 15 residues. V lost 0 bases, J lost 4 bases, and 11 bases lay in between. CDR1 MNHEY and CDR2 SVGAGI come from the germline V gene. The CDR3 region is CASSYSGANSDTQYF. The CDR3 DNA sequence: TGTGCCAGCAGTTACTCCGGAGCGAACTCAGATACGCAGTATTTT.

The DNA of the CDR3 is TGTGCCAGCAGCCTAGCGACTAGCGGGAGGACAGATACGCAGTATTTT. It translates to CASSLATSGRTDTQYF. J is TRBJ2-3 and V is TRBV11-2; 13 bases agree with TRBD2. V was clipped by 5 bases and J by 3 bases; unmatched bases: 5. Germline V gene sequence: CDR1 SGHAT, CDR2 FQNNGV. The CDR3 is 16 residues long.

The rearrangement uses TRBV5-1 and TRBJ2-7, with a possible D match to TRBD1 (6 bases). The V end was cut by 4 bases, the J end by 0 bases, with 14 bases between. CDR3 length: 15 residues. The germline V gene has CDR1 SGHRS and CDR2 YFSETQ. The CDR3 protein is CASSPMTGSSYEQYF. As DNA, the CDR3 is TGCGCCAGCAGCCCCATGACAGGAAGCTCCTACGAGCAGTACTTC.

This clone appeared once. The chain carries TRBV5-6 and TRBJ2-7; 10 nucleotides align to TRBD1. The CDR3 loop spans 14 amino acids. The V gene's germline CDR1 is SGHDT and CDR2 YYEEEE. V was pared by 5 bases and J by 6 bases, with 8 bases of the junction left unmatched. CDR3 in DNA: TGTGCCAGCAGGTCCCGGGACAGGGGACGCGAGCAGTACTTC. Amino acids: CASRSRDRGREQYF. The full variable domain, completed using reference TRBV5-6 and TRBJ2-7, is DAGVTQSPTHLIKTRGQQVTLRCSPKSGHDTVSWYQQALGQGPQFIFQYYEEEERQRGNFPDRFSGHQFPNYSSELNVNALLLGDSALYLCASRSRDRGREQYFGPGTRLTVT.

The chain is built from TRBV7-2 and TRBJ1-2, with D possibly being TRBD1 (5 bases). CDR1 and CDR2 (germline): SGHTA, FQGNSA. CDR3 length: 14 residues. V was clipped by 0 bases and J by 5 bases, with 10 bases between them. The CDR3 sequence is CASSLAGVNYGYTF. CDR3 nucleotide sequence: TGTGCCAGCAGCTTAGCAGGGGTGAATTATGGCTACACCTTC. Filled out from reference TRBV7-2 and TRBJ1-2, the complete variable domain reads GAGVSQSPSNKVTEKGKDVELRCDPISGHTALYWYRQSLGQGLEFLIYFQGNSAPDKSGLPSDRFSAERTGGSVSTLTIQRTQQEDSAVYLCASSLAGVNYGYTFGSGTRLTVV.

The chain uses TRBV7-6 and TRBJ2-1; unclear D gene. There are 14 residues in the CDR3. V was trimmed by 5 bases and J by 9 bases, leaving 17 bases between them. CDR1 SGHVS and CDR2 FNYEAQ come from the germline V gene. CDR3 loop: CASSPLDPSGEQFF. CDR3 nucleotides: TGTGCCAGCAGCCCTCTAGACCCGTCCGGTGAGCAGTTCTTC.

This chain connects TRBV6-5 to TRBJ2-7; D perhaps matches TRBD2 (5 bases). Germline loops: CDR1 MNHEY, CDR2 SVGAGI. The CDR3 is 12 residues long. V lost 8 bases, J lost 4 bases, and 12 bases lay in between. Here the CDR3 reads CASSSGAYEQYF. In DNA, the CDR3 is TGTGCCAGCTCCAGCGGTGCGTACGAGCAGTACTTC.

This clone was recorded a few times. The V gene is TRBV18, the J gene TRBJ2-7; no reliable D call. The CDR3 covers 15 residues. Trimming took off 2 bases at V and 4 bases at J, with 15 bases between the two ends. Germline V gives CDR1 KGHSH, CDR2 LQKENI. In DNA form, the CDR3 reads TGTGCCAGCTCACCATCGATTGGAGCCTCATACGAGCAGTACTTC. Amino acids: CASSPSIGASYEQYF. Looking up the rest from reference TRBV18 and TRBJ2-7 gives the full variable domain: NAGVMQNPRHLVRRRGQEARLRCSPMKGHSHVYWYRQLPEEGLKFMVYLQKENIIDESGMPKERFSAEFPKEGPSILRIQQVVRGDSAAYFCASSPSIGASYEQYFGPGTRLTVT.

The chain joins TRBV4-1 to TRBJ2-7, with D perhaps TRBD2 (6 bases). V gave up 6 bases and J gave up 2 bases, with 23 bases separating them. Germline values: CDR1 MGHRA, CDR2 YSYEKL. The CDR3 contains 17 residues. The CDR3 nucleotides are TGCGCCAGCAGGAAGACCCCATTCGGAGGGAATGCCTACGAGCAGTACTTC. It translates to CASRKTPFGGNAYEQYF.

Concerning this clone: It is unclear where the CDR3 begins or ends on the DNA, so no DNA is shown, and the CDR3 is as TCRdb lists it. This chain joins TRBV21-1 and TRBJ2-7; no DNA check was done on the table's D call, TRBD2. TRBV21-1 is a listed pseudogene. Both ends counted, the CDR3 spans 17 residues. The chain's CDR3 is CASSLREWASGSCEQYF.

The chain uses TRBV4-2 and TRBJ2-7; D not certain. Per the germline V gene, CDR1 is LGHNA and CDR2 is YNFKEQ. Deletions cut 6 bases from V and 7 bases from J, with 13 bases between. The length of the CDR3 is 12 residues. The CDR3 here is CASSQDQVEQYF. As DNA, the CDR3 is TGTGCCAGCAGTCAGGATCAGGTTGAGCAGTACTTC.

This rearrangement joins TRBV7-2 to TRBJ1-6, with 9 positions matching TRBD1. V dropped 5 bases and J dropped 7; count of bases not matched to a gene: 6. The CDR3 is made up of 15 amino acids. Looked up from germline, CDR1 is SGHTA and CDR2 is FQGNSA. CDR3 loop: CASSTLGQGNSPLHF. For the CDR3, the DNA is TGTGCCAGCAGCACCCTGGGACAGGGCAATTCACCCCTCCACTTT.